Presented here are 17 T cell receptor beta chains from one specimen sequenced in a study of CXCR3-negative and CXCR3-positive naive CD8 T cells. Whole-study results and caveats: CXCR3-positive naive cells carried more hydrophobic TRB CDR3s than CXCR3-negative naive cells did.

These receptors have no known antigen. Each TRB cDNA library was prepared by 5' RACE (with UMI labels). TCRdb reprocessed the 5' RACE reads, keeping one entry per CDR3 protein, no DNA. Here the sample table reports tens of thousands of distinct CDR3 sequences. Input material: naive CXCR3+ CD8+ T cells from blood. This sample's subset: CD45RO-CCR7+CD27+CD95- naive CD8+ T cells expressing CXCR3 (TNR3+). These receptors were collected from a human donor in good health. Some clones in this sample may be carry-over from other donors' samples.

CDR3 in amino acids: CASMSGYEQYF. The chain employs TRBV6-2 or TRBV6-3 and TRBJ2-7. The CDR3 consists of 11 residues. CDR1 and CDR2 (germline): MNHEY, SVGEGT.

The rearrangement uses TRBV4-1 and TRBJ2-7. From germline, CDR1 is MGHRA and CDR2 YSYEKL. The CDR3 is made up of 14 amino acids. CDR3 protein: CASSQATGLYEQYF.

The rearrangement joins TRBV4-1 to TRBJ1-5; TCRdb calls TRBD1, which cannot be checked without DNA. Germline-derived CDR1 and CDR2 are MGHRA and YSYEKL. The CDR3 is made up of 15 amino acids. CDR3 sequence reads: CASSQTGAGGQPQHF.

The chain is built from TRBV28 and TRBJ2-5; TCRdb calls TRBD1, which cannot be checked without DNA. Looked up from germline, CDR1 is MDHEN and CDR2 is SYDVKM. This CDR3 comprises 16 residues. This CDR3 is CASRTPGAGDQETQYF.

The rearrangement joins TRBV7-8 to TRBJ2-3. The CDR3 loop spans 13 amino acids. Germline assignment: CDR1 SGHVS and CDR2 FQNEAQ. CDR3 protein: CASSFSRTDTQYF.

The chain links TRBV7-9 to TRBJ1-6; there is no DNA to check the TCRdb D call of TRBD1. The CDR3 length is 15 residues. Germline CDR1 is SEHNR and CDR2 is FQNEAQ (reference sequence). The CDR3: CASSLDRDRGSPLHF.

The J gene is TRBJ2-1, the V gene TRBV18. The CDR3 is made up of 13 amino acids. The germline CDR1 and CDR2 sequences are KGHSH and LQKENI. The CDR3 protein is CASSPPTLNEQFF.

The chain is built from TRBV20-1 and TRBJ1-1; TCRdb names TRBD1, which stays unverified in the absence of DNA. This CDR3 spans 13 amino acids. Germline V gene data show CDR1 as DFQATT and CDR2 as SNEGSKA (reference sequence). CDR3 sequence reads: CSARDSGDTEAFF.

The chain combines TRBV6-2 or TRBV6-3 with TRBJ2-3; TCRdb selects TRBD2, and the lack of DNA leaves this call unchecked. The germline CDR1 and CDR2 sequences are MNHEY and SVGEGT. The CDR3 length is 11 residues. The CDR3 loop reads CASSYGLAQYF.

J is TRBJ1-5 and V is TRBV4-1; TCRdb's D call of TRBD1 is untestable without DNA. Germline loops: CDR1 MGHRA, CDR2 YSYEKL. The CDR3 has 15 amino acids. The CDR3 sequence: CASSPGGQGWQPQHF.

The V gene is TRBV7-7, the J gene TRBJ2-2; TCRdb picks TRBD2, but there is no DNA to check that call. The germline CDR1 and CDR2 sequences are SSHAT and FNYEAQ (reference sequence). This CDR3 is built from 19 residues. The CDR3 here is CASSPYALAGALNTGELFF.

V gene TRBV7-8 combines with J gene TRBJ2-2; as DNA is missing, the TRBD2 call by TCRdb cannot be tested. The length of the CDR3 is 18 residues. Germline CDR1 SGHVS, CDR2 FQNEAQ. CDR3: CASSSSLAGGPPTGELFF. The entire variable domain, with the rest obtained from reference TRBV7-8 and TRBJ2-2, is as follows: GAGVSQSPRYKVAKRGQDVALRCDPISGHVSLFWYQQALGQGPEFLTYFQNEAQLDKSGLPSDRFFAERPEGSVSTLKIQRTQQEDSAVYLCASSSSLAGGPPTGELFFGEGSRLTVL.

This chain joins TRBV15 and TRBJ2-7; no DNA is available, so the TRBD1 call from TCRdb remains unchecked. This CDR3 has 18 amino acids. Per the germline V gene, CDR1 is LNHNV and CDR2 is YYDKDF (reference sequence). The CDR3 protein is CATSRDSNTGTASHEQYF.

The chain joins TRBV5-1 to TRBJ2-3; TCRdb lists TRBD2, though no DNA is available to test this call. CDR1 is SGHRS, CDR2 YFSETQ, per germline. The CDR3 runs to 15 residues. The CDR3 spells CASSLGLASADTQYF.

The chain combines TRBV7-6 with TRBJ2-7; there is no DNA to check the TCRdb D call of TRBD2. The CDR3 totals 15 residues. Germline CDR1 reads SGHVS; CDR2 reads FNYEAQ. CDR3 loop: CASSRPAGGRDEQYF.

The CDR3 is CASSALDSEETQYF. V and J are TRBV2 and TRBJ2-5; the TCRdb call, TRBD1, lacks DNA for checking. The CDR3 has 14 amino acids. Germline V gives CDR1 SNHLY, CDR2 FYNNEI.

The genes are TRBV5-1 and TRBJ2-7; checking the TCRdb D call of TRBD1 is not possible without DNA. Germline-derived CDR1 and CDR2 are SGHRS and YFSETQ. This CDR3 region has 14 residues. CDR3 region: CASSPDRGHYEQYF.